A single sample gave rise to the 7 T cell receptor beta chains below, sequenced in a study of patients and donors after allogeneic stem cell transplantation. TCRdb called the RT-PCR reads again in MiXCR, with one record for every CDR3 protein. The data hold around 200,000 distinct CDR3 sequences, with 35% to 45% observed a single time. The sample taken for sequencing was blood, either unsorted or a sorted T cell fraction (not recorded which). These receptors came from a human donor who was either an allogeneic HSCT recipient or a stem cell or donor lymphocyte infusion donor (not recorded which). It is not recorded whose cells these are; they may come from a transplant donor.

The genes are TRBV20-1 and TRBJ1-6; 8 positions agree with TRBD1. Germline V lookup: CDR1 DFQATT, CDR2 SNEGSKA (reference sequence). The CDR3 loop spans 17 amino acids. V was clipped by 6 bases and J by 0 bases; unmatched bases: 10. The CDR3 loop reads CSAKSYRGSSYNSPLHF. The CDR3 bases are TGCAGTGCCAAGTCATACAGGGGGAGCTCCTATAATTCACCCCTCCACTTT.

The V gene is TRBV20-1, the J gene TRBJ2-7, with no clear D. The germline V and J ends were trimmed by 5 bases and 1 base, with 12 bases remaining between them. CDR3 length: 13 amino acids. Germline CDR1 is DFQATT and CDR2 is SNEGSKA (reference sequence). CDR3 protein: CSALSSRSYEQYF. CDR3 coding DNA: TGCAGTGCTTTGTCCTCACGGTCCTACGAGCAGTACTTC.

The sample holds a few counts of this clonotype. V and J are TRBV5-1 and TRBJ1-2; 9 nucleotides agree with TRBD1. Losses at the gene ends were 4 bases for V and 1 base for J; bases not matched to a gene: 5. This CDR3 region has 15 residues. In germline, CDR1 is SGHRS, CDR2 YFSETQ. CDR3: CASSLGTGINYGYTF. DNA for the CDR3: TGCGCCAGCAGCCTGGGGACAGGGATTAACTATGGCTACACCTTC.

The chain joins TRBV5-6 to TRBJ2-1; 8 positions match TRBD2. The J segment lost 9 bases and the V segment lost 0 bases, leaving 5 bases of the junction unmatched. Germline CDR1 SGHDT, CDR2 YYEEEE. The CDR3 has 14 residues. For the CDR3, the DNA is TGTGCCAGCAGCTTGGGGACTAGCACAAGTGAGCAGTTCTTC. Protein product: CASSLGTSTSEQFF. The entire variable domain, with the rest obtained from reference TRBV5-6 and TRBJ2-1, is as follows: DAGVTQSPTHLIKTRGQQVTLRCSPKSGHDTVSWYQQALGQGPQFIFQYYEEEERQRGNFPDRFSGHQFPNYSSELNVNALLLGDSALYLCASSLGTSTSEQFFGPGTRLTVL.

The CDR3, as DNA: TGCGCCAGCAGCCTGTGGCGTTTCAAGGGCACTGAAGCTTTCTTT. Translated, it gives CASSLWRFKGTEAFF. The chain is built from TRBV5-1 and TRBJ1-1; no clear D gene. Germline CDR1 is SGHRS and CDR2 is YFSETQ. V dropped 4 bases and J dropped 4 bases, with 17 bases sitting between them. CDR3 length equals 15 residues.

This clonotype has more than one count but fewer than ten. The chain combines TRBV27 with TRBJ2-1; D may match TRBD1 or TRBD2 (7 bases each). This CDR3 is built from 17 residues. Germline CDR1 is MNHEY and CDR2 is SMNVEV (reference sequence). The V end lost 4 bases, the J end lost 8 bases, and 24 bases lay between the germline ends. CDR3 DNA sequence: TGTGCCAGCAGTTCCCTGACAGGGAGCGGGGTTAACGATGAGCAGTTCTTC. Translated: CASSSLTGSGVNDEQFF.

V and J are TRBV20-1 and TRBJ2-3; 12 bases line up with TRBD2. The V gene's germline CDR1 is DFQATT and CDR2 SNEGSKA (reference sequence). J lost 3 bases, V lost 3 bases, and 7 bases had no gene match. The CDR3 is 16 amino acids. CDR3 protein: CSARSTSGGKTDTQYF. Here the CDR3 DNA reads TGCAGTGCTAGGAGTACTAGCGGGGGGAAAACAGATACGCAGTATTTT.